This is a list of T cell receptor beta chains from one sample in a study of T cell responses to AZD1222 COVID-19 vaccine. Using immunoSEQ multiplex PCR, the repertoire was profiled, and TCRdb retains in-frame clones only, with some absent. The data contain about 130,000 clones, nearly 90% of them singletons. Sequenced here: peripheral blood, sampled 28 days after the second AZD1222 dose. The origin of the receptors is an adult who received the AZD1222 COVID-19 vaccine. Each CDR3 is given without its conserved first and last residue. Not all rows give a size; the values are once, few, many and, for expanded clones, a class.

TRBV7-8 once ASRRDYNQPQH
TRBV9 . ASTLAGGSNYGYT
TRBV6-5 . ARHPEQPQH
TRBV6-5 . ASKRGQDTEAF
TRBV11-1 . ASSFHQRGGGETQY
TRBV19 . ASSIASQGLYGYT
TRBV5-4 . ASSLGPGGPYEQY
TRBV15 once ATSSWDSNQPQH
TRBV4-2 few ASSQRSTGGLAGGRNEQF
TRBV30 . AWNRDLGTQY
TRBV6-5 . ASSYGLKQGPVQH
TRBV9 few ASSVHNGGSGAEKLF
TRBV14 few ASSRKGRGTNEKLF
TRBV27 . ASSLSMIGPQH
TRBV5-1 once ASSLAGGQGREQF
TRBV3-1/TRBV3-2 . ASSSLYSPLH
TRBV18 . ASSPFPPRTGGWGQF
TRBV7-9 . ASSSSGAPTDTQY
TRBV2 . ASSQRADLNTEAF
TRBV6-2/TRBV6-3 . ASSYSMEVLSEPTSNQPQH
TRBV12-3/TRBV12-4 . ASTDHYGYT
TRBV6-2/TRBV6-3 . ASSYGGNNQPQH
TRBV5-1 . ASSPAGDGYQPQH
TRBV24-1 . ATSATPGTSGDYEQY
TRBV4-3 . ASSLKAGIQPQH
TRBV15 few ATSREPGTGVNQPQH
TRBV30 . AWSATGQAYNSPLH
TRBV5-3 . ARRGEAF
TRBV5-1 . ASSFNGFGQF
TRBV14 once ASSHPRDRGGFGTEAF
TRBV11-3 . ASSLDGLAGRNNEQF
TRBV6-1 . ASSEITATNYGYT
TRBV7-2 . ASSLQQGSSYEQY
TRBV11-2 once ASSLDIVQAYGYT
TRBV10-3 . AIRGASNQPQH
TRBV10-3 . AISVKDRGSYEQY
TRBV7-8 . ASSLRDANEKLF
TRBV28 . ASSLPRQGGYGYT
TRBV27 . ASRAWGTDTQY
TRBV30 . AWSLERDSGNTIY
TRBV11-2 . ASSITRTFNYGYT
TRBV5-1 . ASSNGQETTYEQY
TRBV7-9 . ASSLVAQNTEAF
TRBV6-5 . ASSSTGGEGTQH
TRBV24-1 . ATSDPTSGRGGTQY
TRBV19 . ASSIDGGSFKNIQY